These T cell receptor beta chains were read from a single sample in a study of persistence of HIV-infected CD4 T cells. Produced via immunoSEQ multiplex PCR; TCRdb's table is partial and in-frame only. Of about 45,000 clones listed, 85% to 90% are singletons. Their antigens remain unidentified. Sequenced here: CD4+ T cells sorted from PBMCs after 18-hour stimulation, sampled from a patient who received antiretroviral therapy. These receptors all come from an adult woman with HIV who was CMV-seropositive. CDR3s include the opening cysteine and the closing phenylalanine or tryptophan.

CASSLNRVYYGYTF TRBV5-1
CASSIPQGAQGSGANVLTF TRBV19
CASSLALEGYNEQFF TRBV5-1
CATSRGQGEKKLFF TRBV15
CATSDLTTLGQFF TRBV24-1
CASSLGGTSTDTQYF TRBV7-3
CASSRGTGINNEQFF TRBV6-6
CSASLSETQYF TRBV20-1
CASTKPGGTGEYGANVLTF TRBV19
CASSLDQSVRARETQYF TRBV11-3
CASRRDRNNEQFF TRBV6-5
CASSRGARRTEAFF TRBV14
CASSLGGATGNTIYF TRBV5-4
CASSRGGTETQYF TRBV6-2/TRBV6-3
CASSLSETGRIYGYTF TRBV28
CASTDRGRTEETQYF TRBV7-2
CASSRQSGTGTSPLHF TRBV3-1/TRBV3-2
CASSYPGSGEGYNEQFF TRBV5-1
CASSLEGLGSGKLFF TRBV5-5